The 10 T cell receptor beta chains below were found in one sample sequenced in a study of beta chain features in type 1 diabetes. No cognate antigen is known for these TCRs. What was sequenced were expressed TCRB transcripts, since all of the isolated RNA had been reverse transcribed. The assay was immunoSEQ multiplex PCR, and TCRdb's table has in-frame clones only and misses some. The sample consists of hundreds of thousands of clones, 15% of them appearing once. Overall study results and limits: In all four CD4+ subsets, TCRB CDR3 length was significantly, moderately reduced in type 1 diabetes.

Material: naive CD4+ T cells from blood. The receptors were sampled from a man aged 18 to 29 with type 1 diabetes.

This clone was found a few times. CDR3 DNA: TGTGCCAGCAGCTTAGAGGCAGGGTCGGCCTACGAGCAGTACTTC. Translation: CASSLEAGSAYEQYF. The chain recombines TRBV7-2 with TRBJ2-7; TRBD1 is a possible D gene (5 bases). CDR1 and CDR2 (germline): SGHTA, FQGNSA. V was cut by 1 base and J by 2 bases, with 12 bases left in between. CDR3 size: 15 residues.

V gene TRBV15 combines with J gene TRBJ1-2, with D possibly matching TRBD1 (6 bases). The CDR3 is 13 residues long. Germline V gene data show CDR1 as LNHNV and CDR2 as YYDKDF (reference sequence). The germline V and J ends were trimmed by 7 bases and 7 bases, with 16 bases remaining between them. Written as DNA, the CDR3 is TGTGCCACCAAGGGGGATTCGGAATTTGGCTACACCTTC. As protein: CATKGDSEFGYTF.

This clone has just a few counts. CDR3 protein: CASSTDRGRGDTQYF. CDR3 DNA sequence: TGTGCCAGCTCTACAGACAGGGGGCGTGGGGATACGCAGTATTTT. This chain joins TRBV9 and TRBJ2-3; 10 bases match TRBD1. Germline assignment: CDR1 SGDLS and CDR2 YYNGEE. The CDR3 consists of 15 residues. V dropped 7 bases and J dropped 6; count of bases not matched to a gene: 11.

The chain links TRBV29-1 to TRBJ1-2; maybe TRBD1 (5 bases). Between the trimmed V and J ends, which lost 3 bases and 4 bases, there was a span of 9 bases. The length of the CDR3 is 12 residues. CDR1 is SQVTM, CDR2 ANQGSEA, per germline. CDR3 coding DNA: TGCAGCGTTGACGCTAGGGGCTATGGCTACACCTTC. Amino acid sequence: CSVDARGYGYTF.

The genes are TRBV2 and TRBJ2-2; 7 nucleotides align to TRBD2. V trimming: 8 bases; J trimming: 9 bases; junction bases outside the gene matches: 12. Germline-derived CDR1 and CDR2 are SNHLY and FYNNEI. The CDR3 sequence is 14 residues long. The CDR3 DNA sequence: TGTGCCAGCCTTGTTGGCGGGAGCCCCCGGGAGCTGTTTTTT. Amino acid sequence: CASLVGGSPRELFF.

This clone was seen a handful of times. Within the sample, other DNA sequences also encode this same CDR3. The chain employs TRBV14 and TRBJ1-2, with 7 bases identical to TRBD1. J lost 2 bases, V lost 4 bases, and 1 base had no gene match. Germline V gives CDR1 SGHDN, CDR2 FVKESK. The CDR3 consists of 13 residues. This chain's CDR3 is CASSPDRNYGYTF. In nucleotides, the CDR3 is TGTGCCAGCAGCCCGGACAGGAACTATGGCTACACCTTC.

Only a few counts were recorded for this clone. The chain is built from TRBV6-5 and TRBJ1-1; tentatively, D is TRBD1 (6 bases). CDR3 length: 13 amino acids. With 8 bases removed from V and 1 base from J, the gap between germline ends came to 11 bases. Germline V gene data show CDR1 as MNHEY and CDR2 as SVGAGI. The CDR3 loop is CASRTTGNTEAFF. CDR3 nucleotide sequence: TGTGCCAGCCGAACGACAGGGAACACTGAAGCTTTCTTT.

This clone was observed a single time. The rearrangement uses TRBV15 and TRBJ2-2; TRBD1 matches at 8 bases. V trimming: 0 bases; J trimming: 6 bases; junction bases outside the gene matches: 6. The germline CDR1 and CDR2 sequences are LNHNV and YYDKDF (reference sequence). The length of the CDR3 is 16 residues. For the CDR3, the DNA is TGTGCCACCAGCAGAGATAGGCAGGGGGCTGCCGGGGAGCTGTTTTTT. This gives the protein CATSRDRQGAAGELFF.

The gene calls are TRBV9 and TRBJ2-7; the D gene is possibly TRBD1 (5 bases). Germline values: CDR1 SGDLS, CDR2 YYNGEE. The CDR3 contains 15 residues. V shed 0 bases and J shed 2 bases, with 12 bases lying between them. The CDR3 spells CASSVEAVGPYEQYF. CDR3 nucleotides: TGTGCCAGCAGCGTAGAGGCGGTGGGGCCCTACGAGCAGTACTTC.

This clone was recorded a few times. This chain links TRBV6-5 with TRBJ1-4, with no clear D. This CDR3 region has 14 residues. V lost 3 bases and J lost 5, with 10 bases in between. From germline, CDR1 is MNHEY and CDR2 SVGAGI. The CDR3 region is CASSYSTHNEKLFF. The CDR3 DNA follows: TGTGCCAGCAGTTATTCAACACACAATGAAAAACTGTTTTTT.